One sample yielded the 2 T cell receptor beta chains listed below, sequenced in a study of cytomegalovirus exposure and HLA in healthy donors. The PCR employed 60 Vbeta primers together with 13 Jbeta primers. Measured with immunoSEQ multiplex PCR; TCRdb has only the in-frame clones, and not every one. The sample includes 100,000 to 150,000 clones, roughly 85% of them seen just once. The sample consisted of PBMCs. These receptor sequences come from a man between 18 and 29 years old in good health and CMV-seropositive.

The chain recombines TRBV19 with TRBJ1-4, with 10 bases matching TRBD1. V lost 4 bases, J lost 7 bases, and 0 bases stayed unmatched. The CDR3 covers 13 residues. The V gene's germline CDR1 is LNHDA and CDR2 SQIVND (reference sequence). The DNA of the CDR3 is TGTGCCAGTAGTAGGGACAGGGGTGAAAAACTGTTTTTT. This gives the protein CASSRDRGEKLFF. The complete variable domain, with remaining parts taken from reference TRBV19 and TRBJ1-4, reads DGGITQSPKYLFRKEGQNVTLSCEQNLNHDAMYWYRQDPGQGLRLIYYSQIVNDFQKGDIAEGYSVSREKKESFPLTVTSAQKNPTAFYLCASSRDRGEKLFFGSGTQLSVL.

The count of this clone is one. The chain is built from TRBV7-2 and TRBJ2-3; D not certain. V gave up 2 bases and J gave up 5 bases, with 5 bases separating them. The CDR3 has 12 residues. Looked up from germline, CDR1 is SGHTA and CDR2 is FQGNSA. The CDR3 bases are TGTGCCAGCAGCTTAAGAGTAGATACGCAGTATTTT. This encodes CASSLRVDTQYF.